Only a few counts were recorded for the clone carrying this T cell receptor (beta chain). Its matching antigen is unknown. Patients selected for sequencing had displayed CD8+CD57+ cell expansion by flow cytometry. None of the patients had been given any therapy when their blood was sampled. This record belongs to a study of CD8+CD57+ T cells in acquired aplastic anemia. Study summary: The sorted CD4+ and CD8+ cells yielded an average about 3.5 ug of DNA. Overall study results and limits: Patients showed no significant difference from controls in CD8+ Simpson's diversity. Between patients and controls, around 27 CD8+ CDR3 sequences were found in common.

The use of genomic DNA as template underpinned the TCR beta VDJ and CDR3 profiling. One entry per CDR3 protein, called by TCRdb with MiXCR from the reads. The sample shows approximately 100,000 distinct CDR3 sequences, 65% to 70% of them seen only once. This receptor was taken from a human donor with aplastic anemia. Sequences were obtained from sorted CD4+, CD8+, or CD8+CD57+ T cells (not recorded which) from PBMCs.

CDR3 in amino acids: CATSESQPSSTDTQYF. The CDR3, as DNA: TGTGCCACCAGTGAGTCCCAGCCTTCTAGCACAGATACGCAGTATTTT. The chain has TRBV24-1 and TRBJ2-3; D gene unclear. The CDR3 consists of 16 residues. CDR1 KGHDR and CDR2 SFDVKD come from the germline V gene. Trimming removed 4 bases at V and 0 bases at J, with 13 bases between.